The 13 T cell receptor beta chains in this list originate from one sample, sequenced in a study of human versus mouse CDR3 diversity and MHC coevolution. Sequencing was performed with immunoSEQ multiplex PCR; in TCRdb, only in-frame clones are kept and a portion is missing. The table includes about 73,000 clones, 85% to 95% detected once. Sequencing input: naive CD4+ T cells from blood. Subset: CD45RO-negative CD62L-positive naive CD4 T cells. All receptors come from a person aged 25 to 69 in good health.

The chain joins TRBV2 to TRBJ1-4; no reliable D call. This CDR3 region has 16 residues. V was trimmed by 4 bases and J by 9 bases, leaving 21 bases between them. Germline values: CDR1 SNHLY, CDR2 FYNNEI. CDR3 in DNA: TGTGCCAGCAGTGGCCTCGCGACGGGGAGAAATCAAAAACTGTTTTTT. Translated, it gives CASSGLATGRNQKLFF.

The CDR3 DNA sequence: TGTGCCAGCAGCCAAGGGCTTTTTCAAAAACTGTTTTTT. Residues: CASSQGLFQKLFF. The V gene is TRBV14, the J gene TRBJ1-4; D gene uncertain. V was shortened by 1 base and J by 9 bases, with 9 bases between the two germline ends. The CDR3 is made up of 13 amino acids. Germline lookup yields CDR1 SGHDN and CDR2 FVKESK.

The rearrangement joins TRBV6-5 to TRBJ2-1, with unresolved D. The germline V gene has CDR1 MNHEY and CDR2 SVGAGI. Trimming shortened V by 6 bases and J by 0 bases, and 9 bases separated the two germline ends. The CDR3 is 14 amino acids. The CDR3 here is CASSVKSSYNEQFF. The DNA of the CDR3 is TGTGCCAGCAGCGTCAAGAGCTCCTACAATGAGCAGTTCTTC.

This chain joins TRBV27 and TRBJ2-7; 8 bases fit TRBD2. This CDR3 region has 14 residues. The J segment lost 0 bases and the V segment lost 5 bases, leaving 3 bases of the junction unmatched. Germline V gives CDR1 MNHEY, CDR2 SMNVEV (reference sequence). This chain's CDR3 is CASSPGGGSYEQYF. CDR3 DNA sequence: TGTGCCAGCAGTCCCGGGGGGGGCTCCTACGAGCAGTACTTC.

V and J are TRBV11-1 and TRBJ2-7; 7 nucleotides match TRBD1. CDR3 length: 13 amino acids. J lost 4 bases, V lost 2 bases, and 2 bases had no gene match. The germline CDR1 and CDR2 sequences are SGHAT and FQDESV (reference sequence). In DNA, the CDR3 is TGTGCCAGCAGCTTAAGGGACAGATACGAGCAGTACTTC. As protein: CASSLRDRYEQYF. The variable domain in full, completed from reference TRBV11-1 and TRBJ2-7, reads EAEVAQSPRYKITEKSQAVAFWCDPISGHATLYWYRQILGQGPELLVQFQDESVVDDSQLPKDRFSAERLKGVDSTLKIQPAELGDSAMYLCASSLRDRYEQYFGPGTRLTVT.

The chain couples TRBV2 to TRBJ2-7; tentative D call: TRBD2 (6 bases). Trimming shortened V by 3 bases and J by 0 bases, and 18 bases separated the two germline ends. This CDR3 is built from 17 residues. The germline gives CDR1 SNHLY, CDR2 FYNNEI. DNA of the CDR3: TGTGCCAGCAGTGACGTGGGACTTTTACCGAGCTCCTACGAGCAGTACTTC. It encodes CASSDVGLLPSSYEQYF. Full variable domain (missing parts from reference TRBV2 and TRBJ2-7): EPEVTQTPSHQVTQMGQEVILRCVPISNHLYFYWYRQILGQKVEFLVSFYNNEISEKSEIFDDQFSVERPDGSNFTLKIRSTKLEDSAMYFCASSDVGLLPSSYEQYFGPGTRLTVT.

This sequence joins TRBV6-1 and TRBJ2-2; TRBD1 might be the D (5 bases). Trimming took off 6 bases at V and 6 bases at J, with 11 bases between the two ends. The CDR3 consists of 13 residues. Germline CDR1 MNHNS, CDR2 SASEGT. The CDR3 coding sequence is TGTGCCAGCAGAAACCAGGGTGCCGGGGAGCTGTTTTTT. Protein product: CASRNQGAGELFF.

This clone was seen only once. The chain recombines TRBV30 with TRBJ2-5; possible D gene TRBD1, 5 bases. CDR1 GTSNPN and CDR2 SVGIG come from the germline V gene (reference sequence). The CDR3 totals 14 residues. Deletions cut 4 bases from V and 1 base from J, with 13 bases between. The CDR3 DNA reads as TGTGCCTGGATGGCCCTGACAGCCCAAGAGACCCAGTACTTC. Protein: CAWMALTAQETQYF.

The genes are TRBV4-2 and TRBJ2-3; 9 nucleotides align to TRBD2. This CDR3 is 17 amino acids long. Trimming removed 0 bases from V and 2 bases from J; junction bases left unmatched: 6. The germline V gene encodes CDR1 LGHNA and CDR2 YNFKEQ. CDR3 DNA: TGTGCCAGCAGCCAAGATCTCGCGGGGGGGAACACAGATACGCAGTATTTT. It yields the protein CASSQDLAGGNTDTQYF.

CDR3 sequence (DNA): TGTGCCAGCAAGAACTTCCCGGGCCGCGGGTCCGTAAAGTCCGCCGGGGAGCTGTTTTTT. Amino acids: CASKNFPGRGSVKSAGELFF. The chain joins TRBV27 to TRBJ2-2, with D possibly TRBD2 on 5 matching bases. The CDR3 runs to 20 residues. Germline values: CDR1 MNHEY, CDR2 SMNVEV (reference sequence). The V end lost 7 bases, the J end lost 6 bases, and 33 bases lay between the germline ends.

This clone was observed once. The CDR3, as DNA: TGCGCCAGCTGTGAGGCGGGGGGTACGAGCAACGAGCAGTACTTC. It codes for CASCEAGGTSNEQYF. The genes are TRBV5-1 and TRBJ2-7, with 8 positions matching TRBD2. Losses at the gene ends were 7 bases for V and 5 bases for J; bases not matched to a gene: 14. The CDR3 has 15 amino acids. In germline, CDR1 is SGHRS, CDR2 YFSETQ.

The J gene is TRBJ1-2, the V gene TRBV19; TRBD1 aligns across 9 bases. The ends lost 5 bases at V and 9 bases at J; junction bases unmatched: 7. CDR3 size: 13 residues. The germline V gene has CDR1 LNHDA and CDR2 SQIVND (reference sequence). The CDR3 DNA reads TGTGCCAGTAGTCCCGGGACAGGGATCAGCTACACCTTC. Protein product: CASSPGTGISYTF.

The chain couples TRBV30 to TRBJ2-2, with TRBD2 matching over 7 bases. The germline CDR1 and CDR2 sequences are GTSNPN and SVGIG (reference sequence). V was clipped by 0 bases and J by 0 bases; unmatched bases: 4. The CDR3 loop spans 16 amino acids. In DNA form, the CDR3 reads TGTGCCTGGAGTGTATGGCTAGCGGCGAACACCGGGGAGCTGTTTTTT. This translates into CAWSVWLAANTGELFF. The entire variable domain, with the rest obtained from reference TRBV30 and TRBJ2-2, is as follows: SQTIHQWPATLVQPVGSPLSLECTVEGTSNPNLYWYRQAAGRGLQLLFYSVGIGQISSEVPQNLSASRPQDRQFILSSKKLLLSDSGFYLCAWSVWLAANTGELFFGEGSRLTVL.